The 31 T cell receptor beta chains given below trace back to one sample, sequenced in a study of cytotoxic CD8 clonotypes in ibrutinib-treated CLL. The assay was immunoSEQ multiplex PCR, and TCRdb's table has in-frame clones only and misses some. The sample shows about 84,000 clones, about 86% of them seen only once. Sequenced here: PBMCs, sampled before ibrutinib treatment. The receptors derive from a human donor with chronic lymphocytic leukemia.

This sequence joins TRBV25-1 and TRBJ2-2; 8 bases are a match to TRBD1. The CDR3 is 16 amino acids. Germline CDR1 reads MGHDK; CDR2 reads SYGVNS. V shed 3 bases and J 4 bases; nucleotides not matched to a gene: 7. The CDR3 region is CASSEDRERITGELFF. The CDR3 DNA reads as TGTGCCAGCAGTGAGGACAGGGAGCGGATCACCGGGGAGCTGTTTTTT.

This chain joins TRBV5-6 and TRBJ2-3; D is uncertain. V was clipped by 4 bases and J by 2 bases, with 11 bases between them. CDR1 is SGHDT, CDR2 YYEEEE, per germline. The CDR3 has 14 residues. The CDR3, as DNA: TGTGCCAGCAGCGGTGGGAAAGACACAGATACGCAGTATTTT. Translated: CASSGGKDTDTQYF.

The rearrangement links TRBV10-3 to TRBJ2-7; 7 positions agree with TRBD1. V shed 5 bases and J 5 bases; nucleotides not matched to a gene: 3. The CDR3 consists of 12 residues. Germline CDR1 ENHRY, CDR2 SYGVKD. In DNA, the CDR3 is TGTGCCATCAGTATCGGACAGGACGAGCAGTACTTC. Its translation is CAISIGQDEQYF.

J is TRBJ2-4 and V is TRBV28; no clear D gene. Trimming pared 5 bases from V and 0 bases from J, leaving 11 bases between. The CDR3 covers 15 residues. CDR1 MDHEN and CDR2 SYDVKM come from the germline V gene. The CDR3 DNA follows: TGTGCCAGCAGTCCGATAGAACTAGCCAAAAACATTCAGTACTTC. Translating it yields CASSPIELAKNIQYF. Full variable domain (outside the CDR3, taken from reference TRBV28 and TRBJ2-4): DVKVTQSSRYLVKRTGEKVFLECVQDMDHENMFWYRQDPGLGLRLIYFSYDVKMKEKGDIPEGYSVSREKKERFSLILESASTNQTSMYLCASSPIELAKNIQYFGAGTRLSVL.

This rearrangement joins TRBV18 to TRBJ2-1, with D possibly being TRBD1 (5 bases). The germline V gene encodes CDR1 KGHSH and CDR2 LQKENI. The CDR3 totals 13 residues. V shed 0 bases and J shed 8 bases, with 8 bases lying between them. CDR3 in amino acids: CASSPPQGYEQFF. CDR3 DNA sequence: TGTGCCAGCTCACCACCTCAGGGCTATGAGCAGTTCTTC. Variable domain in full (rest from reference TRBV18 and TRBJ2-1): NAGVMQNPRHLVRRRGQEARLRCSPMKGHSHVYWYRQLPEEGLKFMVYLQKENIIDESGMPKERFSAEFPKEGPSILRIQQVVRGDSAAYFCASSPPQGYEQFFGPGTRLTVL.

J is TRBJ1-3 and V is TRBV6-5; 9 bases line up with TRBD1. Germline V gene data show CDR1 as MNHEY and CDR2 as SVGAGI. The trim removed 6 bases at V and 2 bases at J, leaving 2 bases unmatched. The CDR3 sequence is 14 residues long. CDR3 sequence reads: CASRDRGTGNTIYF. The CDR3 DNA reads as TGTGCCAGCAGGGACAGGGGTACTGGAAACACCATATATTTT.

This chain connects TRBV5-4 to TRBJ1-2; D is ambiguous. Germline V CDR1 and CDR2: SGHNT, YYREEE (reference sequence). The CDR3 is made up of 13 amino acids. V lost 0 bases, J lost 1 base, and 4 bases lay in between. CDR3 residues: CASSLDSNYGYTF. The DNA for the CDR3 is TGTGCCAGCAGCTTGGACAGTAACTATGGCTACACCTTC.

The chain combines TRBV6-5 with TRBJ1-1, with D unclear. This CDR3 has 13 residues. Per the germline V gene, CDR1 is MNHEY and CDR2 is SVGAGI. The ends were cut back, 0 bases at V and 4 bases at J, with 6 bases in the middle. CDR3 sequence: CASSYSFITEAFF. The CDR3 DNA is TGTGCCAGCAGTTACTCGTTTATCACTGAAGCTTTCTTT.

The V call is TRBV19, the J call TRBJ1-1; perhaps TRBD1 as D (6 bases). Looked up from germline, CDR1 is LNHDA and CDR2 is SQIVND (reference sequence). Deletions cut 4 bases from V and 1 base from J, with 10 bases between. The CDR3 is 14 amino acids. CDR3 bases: TGTGCCAGTAGTACTGGACAGCCGAACACTGAAGCTTTCTTT. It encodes CASSTGQPNTEAFF.

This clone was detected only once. As DNA, the CDR3 is TGTGCCAGCAGCCCTACGCGGGACAGGGGCTCTGGAAACACCATATATTTT. It specifies CASSPTRDRGSGNTIYF. This chain uses TRBV7-9 with TRBJ1-3; 10 bases are a match to TRBD1. The J segment lost 0 bases and the V segment lost 5 bases, leaving 7 bases of the junction unmatched. The CDR3 runs to 17 residues. The V gene's germline CDR1 is SEHNR and CDR2 FQNEAQ (reference sequence).

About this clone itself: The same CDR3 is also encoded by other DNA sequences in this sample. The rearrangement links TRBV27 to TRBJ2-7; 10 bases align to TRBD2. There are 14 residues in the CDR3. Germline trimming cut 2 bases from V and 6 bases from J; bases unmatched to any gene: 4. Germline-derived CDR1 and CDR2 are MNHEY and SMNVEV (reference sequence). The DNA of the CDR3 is TGTGCCAGCAGTTTAAAAGCGGGAGGGGGCGAGCAGTACTTC. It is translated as CASSLKAGGGEQYF.

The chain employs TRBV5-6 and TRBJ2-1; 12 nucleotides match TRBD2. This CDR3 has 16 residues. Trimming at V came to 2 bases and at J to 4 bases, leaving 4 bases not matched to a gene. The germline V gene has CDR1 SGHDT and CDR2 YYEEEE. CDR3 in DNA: TGTGCCAGCAGCTTTGCCGGGACTAGCGGGTACAATGAGCAGTTCTTC. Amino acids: CASSFAGTSGYNEQFF.

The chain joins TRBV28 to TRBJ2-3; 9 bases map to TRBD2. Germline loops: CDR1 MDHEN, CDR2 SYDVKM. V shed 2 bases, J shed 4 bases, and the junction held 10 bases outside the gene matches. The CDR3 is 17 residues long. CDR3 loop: CASSLSGGRAAADTQYF. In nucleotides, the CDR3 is TGTGCCAGCAGTTTAAGTGGCGGGAGGGCCGCGGCAGATACGCAGTATTTT.

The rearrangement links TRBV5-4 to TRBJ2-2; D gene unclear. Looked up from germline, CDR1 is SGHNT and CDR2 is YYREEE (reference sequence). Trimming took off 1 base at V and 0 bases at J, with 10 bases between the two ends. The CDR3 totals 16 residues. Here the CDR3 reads CASSLPASTNTGELFF. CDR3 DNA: TGTGCCAGCAGCTTGCCCGCGAGTACGAACACCGGGGAGCTGTTTTTT. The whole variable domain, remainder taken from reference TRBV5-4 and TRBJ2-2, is ETGVTQSPTHLIKTRGQQVTLRCSSQSGHNTVSWYQQALGQGPQFIFQYYREEENGRGNFPPRFSGLQFPNYSSELNVNALELDDSALYLCASSLPASTNTGELFFGEGSRLTVL.

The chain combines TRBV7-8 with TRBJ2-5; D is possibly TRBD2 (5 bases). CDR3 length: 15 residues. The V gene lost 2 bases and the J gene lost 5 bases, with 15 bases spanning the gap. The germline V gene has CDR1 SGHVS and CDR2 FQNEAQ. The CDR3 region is CASSLTEMVAETQYF. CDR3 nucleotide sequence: TGTGCCAGCAGCTTAACAGAGATGGTAGCGGAGACCCAGTACTTC.

The DNA of the CDR3 is TGCGCCAGCAGCCAAGATCAAACCCCAGGGGGCGGCTACTACGAGCAGTACTTC. Protein: CASSQDQTPGGGYYEQYF. V is TRBV4-3 and J is TRBJ2-7, with 8 bases matching TRBD1. Germline V gene data show CDR1 as LGHNA and CDR2 as YSLEER. CDR3 size: 18 residues. After removal of 0 bases from V and 3 bases from J, the junction contained 13 bases not matched to a gene.

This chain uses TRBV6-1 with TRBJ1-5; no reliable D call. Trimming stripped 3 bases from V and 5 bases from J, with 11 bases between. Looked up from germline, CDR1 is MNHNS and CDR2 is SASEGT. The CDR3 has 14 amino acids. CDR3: CASSDGQNYQPQHF. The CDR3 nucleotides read TGTGCCAGCAGTGACGGGCAGAACTATCAGCCCCAGCATTTT.

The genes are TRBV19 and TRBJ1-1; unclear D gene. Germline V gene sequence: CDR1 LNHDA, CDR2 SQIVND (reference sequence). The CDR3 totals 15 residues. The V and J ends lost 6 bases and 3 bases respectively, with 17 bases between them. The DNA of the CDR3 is TGTGCCAGTAGCCCCTGGGAGAGTGGGCACACTGAAGCTTTCTTT. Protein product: CASSPWESGHTEAFF.

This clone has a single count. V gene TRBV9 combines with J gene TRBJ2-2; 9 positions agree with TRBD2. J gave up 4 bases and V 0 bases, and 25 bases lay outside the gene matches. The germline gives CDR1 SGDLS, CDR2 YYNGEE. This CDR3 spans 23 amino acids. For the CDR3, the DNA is TGTGCCAGCAGCGTAGTAAGACCGTGGGAGGTTCGCGGGAGGGCCTATATCACCGGGGAGCTGTTTTTT. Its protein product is CASSVVRPWEVRGRAYITGELFF.

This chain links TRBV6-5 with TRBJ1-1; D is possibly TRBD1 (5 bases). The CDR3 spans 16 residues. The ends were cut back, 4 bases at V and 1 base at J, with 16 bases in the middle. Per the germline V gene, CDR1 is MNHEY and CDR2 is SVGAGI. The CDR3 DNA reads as TGTGCCAGCAGTTCCCACTCCAGGGCCCGGAACACTGAAGCTTTCTTT. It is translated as CASSSHSRARNTEAFF.

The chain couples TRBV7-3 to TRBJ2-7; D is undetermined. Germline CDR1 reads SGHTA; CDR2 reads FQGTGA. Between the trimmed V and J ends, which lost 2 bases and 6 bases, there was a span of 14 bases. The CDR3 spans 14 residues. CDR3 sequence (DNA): TGTGCCAGCAGCTTATTGTCCGGTTACCCCGAGCAGTACTTC. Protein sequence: CASSLLSGYPEQYF.

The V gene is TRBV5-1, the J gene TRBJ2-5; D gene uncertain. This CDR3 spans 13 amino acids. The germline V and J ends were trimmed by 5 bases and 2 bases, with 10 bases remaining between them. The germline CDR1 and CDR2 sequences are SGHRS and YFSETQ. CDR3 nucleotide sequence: TGCGCCAGCAGTCCACTATTACAAGAGACCCAGTACTTC. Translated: CASSPLLQETQYF.

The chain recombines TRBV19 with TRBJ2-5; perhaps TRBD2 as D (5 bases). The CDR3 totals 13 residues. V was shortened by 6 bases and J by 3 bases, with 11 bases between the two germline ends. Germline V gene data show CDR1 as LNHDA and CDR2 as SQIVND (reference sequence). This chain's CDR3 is CASSSGREETQYF. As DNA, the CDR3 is TGTGCCAGTAGCAGCGGACGGGAAGAGACCCAGTACTTC.

The CDR3 loop is CASSESGHTQYF. Written as DNA, the CDR3 is TGTGCCAGCAGCGAGAGCGGGCATACGCAGTATTTT. The V gene is TRBV11-2, the J gene TRBJ2-3, with D possibly being TRBD2 (6 bases). The germline V gene has CDR1 SGHAT and CDR2 FQNNGV. V lost 5 bases to trimming and J lost 7 bases, with 10 bases between them. This CDR3 is 12 amino acids long. Filled out from reference TRBV11-2 and TRBJ2-3, the complete variable domain reads EAGVAQSPRYKIIEKRQSVAFWCNPISGHATLYWYQQILGQGPKLLIQFQNNGVVDDSQLPKDRFSAERLKGVDSTLKIQPAKLEDSAVYLCASSESGHTQYFGPGTRLTVL.

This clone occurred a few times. The CDR3 here is CASSDSTEAFF. In DNA, the CDR3 is TGTGCCAGCAGTGACAGCACTGAAGCTTTCTTT. The chain employs TRBV25-1 and TRBJ1-1; the D is unclear. Germline CDR1 MGHDK, CDR2 SYGVNS. The CDR3 is 11 residues long. With 3 bases removed from V and 4 bases from J, the gap between germline ends came to 3 bases.

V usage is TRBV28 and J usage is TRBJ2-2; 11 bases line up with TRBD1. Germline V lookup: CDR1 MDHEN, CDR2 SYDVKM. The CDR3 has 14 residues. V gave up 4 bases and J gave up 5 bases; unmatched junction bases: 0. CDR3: CASSWDRGTGELFF. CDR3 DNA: TGTGCCAGCAGTTGGGACAGGGGGACCGGGGAGCTGTTTTTT. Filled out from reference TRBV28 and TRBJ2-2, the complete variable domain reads DVKVTQSSRYLVKRTGEKVFLECVQDMDHENMFWYRQDPGLGLRLIYFSYDVKMKEKGDIPEGYSVSREKKERFSLILESASTNQTSMYLCASSWDRGTGELFFGEGSRLTVL.

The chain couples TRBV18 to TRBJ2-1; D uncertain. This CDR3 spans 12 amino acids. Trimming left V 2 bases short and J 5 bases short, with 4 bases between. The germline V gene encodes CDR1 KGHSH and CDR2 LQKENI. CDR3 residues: CASSPSDNEQFF. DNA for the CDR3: TGTGCCAGCTCACCATCAGACAATGAGCAGTTCTTC.

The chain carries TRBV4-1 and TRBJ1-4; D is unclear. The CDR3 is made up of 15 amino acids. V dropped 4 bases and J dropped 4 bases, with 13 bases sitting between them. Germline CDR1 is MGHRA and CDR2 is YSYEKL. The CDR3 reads CASSRDTGINEKLFF. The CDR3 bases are TGCGCCAGCAGCCGAGACACGGGGATTAATGAAAAACTGTTTTTT.

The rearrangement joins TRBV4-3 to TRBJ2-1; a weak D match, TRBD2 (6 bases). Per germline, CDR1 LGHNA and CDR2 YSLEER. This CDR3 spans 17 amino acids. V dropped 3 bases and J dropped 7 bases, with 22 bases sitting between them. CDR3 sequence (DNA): TGCGCCAGCAGCCAGGTTCTGGCGGGATATGGGGGAAATGAGCAGTTCTTC. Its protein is CASSQVLAGYGGNEQFF.

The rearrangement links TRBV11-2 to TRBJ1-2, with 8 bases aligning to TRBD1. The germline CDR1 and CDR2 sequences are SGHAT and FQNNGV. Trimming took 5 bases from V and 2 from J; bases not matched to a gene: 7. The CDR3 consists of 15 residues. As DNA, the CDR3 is TGTGCCAGCAGCCCTAACAGGGGGGCGAACTATGGCTACACCTTC. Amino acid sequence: CASSPNRGANYGYTF.

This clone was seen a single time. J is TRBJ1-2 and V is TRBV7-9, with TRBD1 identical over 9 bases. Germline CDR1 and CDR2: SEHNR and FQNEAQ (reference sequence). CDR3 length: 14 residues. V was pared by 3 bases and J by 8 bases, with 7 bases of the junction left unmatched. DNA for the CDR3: TGTGCCAGCAGCTTGGACAGGGGAGTTCAAGGCTACACCTTC. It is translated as CASSLDRGVQGYTF.